This T cell receptor beta chain was found in a study of shared clonotypes between healthy human individuals. Tens of thousands of T cell genomes, or 300 ng DNA, went into unsorted PBMC replicate PCRs. Unsorted PBMCs provided DNA that was sequenced on ten immunoSEQ deep assay plates. Sequenced by immunoSEQ multiplex PCR; TCRdb stores in-frame clones only, minus some. The sample contains hundreds of thousands of clones, roughly 79% of which appear only once. This sequence was found in a woman in her thirties or forties in good health. Some clones in this sample may be carry-over from other donors' samples. Sequenced sample: PBMCs.

DNA of the CDR3: TGTGCCAGCAGTAGCCCCGGGGAGCTGTTTTTT. Protein: CASSSPGELFF. This chain uses TRBV2 with TRBJ2-2; D uncertain. Trimming pared 5 bases from V and 6 bases from J, leaving 4 bases between. Germline lookup yields CDR1 SNHLY and CDR2 FYNNEI. There are 11 residues in the CDR3. Drawing the rest from reference TRBV2 and TRBJ2-2, the complete variable domain is EPEVTQTPSHQVTQMGQEVILRCVPISNHLYFYWYRQILGQKVEFLVSFYNNEISEKSEIFDDQFSVERPDGSNFTLKIRSTKLEDSAMYFCASSSPGELFFGEGSRLTVL.